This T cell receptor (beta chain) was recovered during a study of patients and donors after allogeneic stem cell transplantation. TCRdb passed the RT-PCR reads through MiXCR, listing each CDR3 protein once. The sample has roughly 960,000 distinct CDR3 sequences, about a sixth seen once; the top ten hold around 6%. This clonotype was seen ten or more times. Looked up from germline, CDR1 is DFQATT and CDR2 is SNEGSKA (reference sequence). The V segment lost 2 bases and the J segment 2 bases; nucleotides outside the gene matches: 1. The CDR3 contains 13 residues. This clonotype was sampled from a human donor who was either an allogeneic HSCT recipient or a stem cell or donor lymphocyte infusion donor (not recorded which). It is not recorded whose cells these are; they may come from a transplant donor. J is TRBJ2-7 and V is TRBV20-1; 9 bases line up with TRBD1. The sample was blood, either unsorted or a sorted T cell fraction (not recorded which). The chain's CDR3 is CSARTGGPYEQYF. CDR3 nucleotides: TGCAGTGCTAGAACAGGGGGCCCCTACGAGCAGTACTTC.